The rows below give T cell receptor beta chains drawn from one sample of a study of T cell responses to AZD1222 COVID-19 vaccine. Produced via immunoSEQ multiplex PCR; TCRdb's table is partial and in-frame only. This sample has roughly 120,000 clones, with around 85% found just once. The sample here was peripheral blood, taken on day 0 of AZD1222 vaccination. Receptor source: an adult in good health. CDR3s include the opening cysteine and the closing phenylalanine or tryptophan. Fields, in order: J gene, D gene, clone size, CDR3 length, V gene, CDR3 DNA, CDR3 protein. A D gene is named only where the DNA matches it firmly. Clone sizes are given selectively: once, few, many, or a class where the clone is expanded.

>TRBJ2-3|-|-|14|TRBV6-2/TRBV6-3
TGTGCCAGCAGTTACTCACTTGTATCCGATACGCAGTATTTT
CASSYSLVSDTQYF
>TRBJ2-5|TRBD2|-|16|TRBV10-3
TGTGCCATCGGGGCCGGGAGAGGTGCGGGGGGAGAGACCCAGTACTTC
CAIGAGRGAGGETQYF
>TRBJ1-4|-|-|15|TRBV19
TGTGCCAGTAGTAAGGCCCCATCGGGGGATGAAAAACTGTTTTTT
CASSKAPSGDEKLFF
>TRBJ1-1|-|-|11|TRBV2
TGTGCCAGCGAAAGGGCGGGGGAAGCTTTCTTT
CASERAGEAFF
>TRBJ1-6|-|-|13|TRBV3-1/TRBV3-2
TGTGCCAGCAGCCAAATTAGGAGTACACCCCTCCACTTT
CASSQIRSTPLHF
>TRBJ2-3|TRBD2|-|15|TRBV7-9
TGTGCCAGCAGCTTTGCGGGGGGGGGCACAGATACGCAGTATTTT
CASSFAGGGTDTQYF
>TRBJ2-1|TRBD2|-|14|TRBV19
TGTGCCAGTAGTAAAGGGACTAGCTCCAATGAGCAGTTCTTC
CASSKGTSSNEQFF
>TRBJ2-1|-|once|14|TRBV11-3
TGTGCCAGCAGCTATGGGAGCTCCTACAATGAGCAGTTCTTC
CASSYGSSYNEQFF
>TRBJ2-3|-|-|14|TRBV6-4
TGTGCCAGCAGCCAGGGGGGGGAAACAGATACGCAGTATTTT
CASSQGGETDTQYF
>TRBJ2-7|TRBD1|-|15|TRBV2
TGTGCCAGCAGTCGACCGGGACAGGGCTCCCACGAGCAGTACTTC
CASSRPGQGSHEQYF
>TRBJ2-1|TRBD2|-|14|TRBV3-1/TRBV3-2
TGTGCCAGCAGTGGGCTAGCGGGAAGGGGGACGCAGTTCTTC
CASSGLAGRGTQFF
>TRBJ1-2|-|once|13|TRBV2
TGTGCCAGCAGAACTCAGGTGCCCCGGGGCTACACCTTC
CASRTQVPRGYTF
>TRBJ2-3|-|few|15|TRBV19
TGTGCCAGTAGGGTAAGGGGCGGGGTCACAGATACGCAGTATTTT
CASRVRGGVTDTQYF
>TRBJ2-1|-|-|15|TRBV24-1
TGTGCCACCAGTACAGGGAAAAACCCATACAATGAGCAGTTCTTC
CATSTGKNPYNEQFF
>TRBJ2-1|-|-|16|TRBV5-1
TGCGCCAGCAGCCATAAAGCGATTAGCTCCTACAATGAGCAGTTCTTC
CASSHKAISSYNEQFF
>TRBJ1-2|-|-|15|TRBV7-2
TGTGCCAGCAGCCCCCGACCTACAGGGAACTATGGCTACACCTTC
CASSPRPTGNYGYTF
>TRBJ1-1|-|-|13|TRBV30
TGTGCCTGGTCTAAAACCATGAACACTGAAGCTTTCTTT
CAWSKTMNTEAFF
>TRBJ2-2|-|-|13|TRBV24-1
TGTGCCACCAGTGTACCGGTCACCGGGGAGCTGTTTTTT
CATSVPVTGELFF
>TRBJ2-4|TRBD2|-|14|TRBV5-3
TGTGCCAGAAGCTCTAGCGGGATAGGAAACATTCAGTACTTC
CARSSSGIGNIQYF
>TRBJ1-1|-|-|15|TRBV15
TGTGCCACCAGCAGAGACACAGGGAGATACACTGAAGCTTTCTTT
CATSRDTGRYTEAFF
>TRBJ1-2|-|-|14|TRBV7-8
TGTGCCAGCAGCTTAGAAGTCTCTGACTATGGCTACACCTTC
CASSLEVSDYGYTF
>TRBJ2-2|TRBD2|-|16|TRBV25-1
TGTGCCAGCAGTGATTCGGCGGGAGTGGACACCGGGGAGCTGTTTTTT
CASSDSAGVDTGELFF
>TRBJ2-5|-|-|14|TRBV7-9
TGTGCCAGCAGCTTAGCCAGGAACATCGAGACCCAGTACTTC
CASSLARNIETQYF
>TRBJ1-5|-|once|14|TRBV10-3
TGTGCCATCAGTGGGGGTGGTGGCAATCAGCCCCAGCATTTT
CAISGGGGNQPQHF